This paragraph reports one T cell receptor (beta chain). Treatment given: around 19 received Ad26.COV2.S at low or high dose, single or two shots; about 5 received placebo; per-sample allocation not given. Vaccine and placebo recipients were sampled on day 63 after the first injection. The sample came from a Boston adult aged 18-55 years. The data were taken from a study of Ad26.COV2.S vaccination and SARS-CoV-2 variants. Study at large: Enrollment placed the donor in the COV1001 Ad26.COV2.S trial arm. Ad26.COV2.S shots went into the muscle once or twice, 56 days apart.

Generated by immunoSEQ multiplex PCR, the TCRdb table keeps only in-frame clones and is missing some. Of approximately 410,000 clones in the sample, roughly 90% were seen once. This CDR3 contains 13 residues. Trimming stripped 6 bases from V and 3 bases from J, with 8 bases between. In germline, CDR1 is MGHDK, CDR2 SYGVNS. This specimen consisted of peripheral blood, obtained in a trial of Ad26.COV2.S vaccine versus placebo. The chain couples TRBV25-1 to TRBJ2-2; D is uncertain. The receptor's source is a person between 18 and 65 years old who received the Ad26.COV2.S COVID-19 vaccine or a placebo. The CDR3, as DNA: TGTGCCAGCAGACTCGAGTACACCGGGGAGCTGTTTTTT. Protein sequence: CASRLEYTGELFF.